The 29 T cell receptor beta chains reported below all come from one sample, sequenced in a study of T cells after yellow fever vaccination (dated by TCRdb to the late 2010s). Libraries were prepared through 5' RACE. The sequencing machine was an Illumina HiSeq 2500. Through fastp at Q25 and MiXCR, TCRdb rebuilt clones from the public reads, retaining in-frame beta chains. Duplicate CDR3 protein sequences are folded into a single record with the most common DNA and genes. A total of just under 600,000 distinct CDR3 sequences appear in this sample, 13% of them only once. Of the sample, around 15% falls within the top ten clones. According to the study, the label for this sample's treatment or condition signals: live attenuated yellow fever vaccine strain. The sequences come from PBMCs, collected on the day of the yellow fever booster vaccination. The source is a man younger than 40 who received the YFV17D yellow fever vaccine.

In this sample, this clonotype turned up a few times. CDR3 nucleotides: TGTGCCAGCAGATCGACCGGACAGGGTTTGACTTTCTTT. Protein sequence: CASRSTGQGLTFF. The chain employs TRBV6-1 and TRBJ1-1; TRBD1 aligns across 8 bases. The CDR3 runs to 13 residues. Looked up from germline, CDR1 is MNHNS and CDR2 is SASEGT. Trimming at V came to 6 bases and at J to 12 bases, leaving 12 bases not matched to a gene.

The chain has TRBV4-3 and TRBJ2-1; 10 bases are a match to TRBD1. The V segment lost 2 bases and the J segment 8 bases; nucleotides outside the gene matches: 3. CDR1 LGHNA and CDR2 YSLEER come from the germline V gene. There are 14 residues in the CDR3. CDR3 coding DNA: TGCGCCAGCAGCCAATGGACAGGGGGGGATGAGCAGTTCTTC. Protein sequence: CASSQWTGGDEQFF.

The sample holds a few counts of this clonotype. The V call is TRBV19, the J call TRBJ2-3; 8 bases are shared with TRBD2. The CDR3 has 18 residues. CDR1 is LNHDA and CDR2 is SQIVND in the germline V gene (reference sequence). Unmatched junction bases numbered 14, after V lost 6 bases and J lost 0 bases. The DNA for the CDR3 is TGTGCCAGTAGCCCTACGGCGGGAGGTATTGGTAGCACAGATACGCAGTATTTT. It translates to CASSPTAGGIGSTDTQYF.

This clonotype was counted a few times. The V call is TRBV6-1, the J call TRBJ2-1, with a possible D match to TRBD2 (5 bases). This CDR3 comprises 15 residues. Germline V gene data show CDR1 as MNHNS and CDR2 as SASEGT. V was cut by 9 bases and J by 3 bases, with 18 bases left in between. CDR3 sequence reads: CASNSGGGFYNEQFF. The CDR3 nucleotides read TGTGCCAGTAACAGCGGCGGCGGGTTCTACAATGAGCAGTTCTTC.

In its sample, this clonotype ranks as medium-sized. The chain joins TRBV2 to TRBJ2-1; 10 bases agree with TRBD2. The germline gives CDR1 SNHLY, CDR2 FYNNEI. CDR3 length: 16 residues. With V trimmed by 2 bases and J by 7 bases, 8 bases remained unmatched. In DNA, the CDR3 is TGTGCCAGCAGTGAACATGCTAGCGGGAGTTCGAATGAGCAGTTCTTC. This encodes CASSEHASGSSNEQFF. Combining the CDR3 with reference TRBV2 and TRBJ2-1 gives the whole variable domain EPEVTQTPSHQVTQMGQEVILRCVPISNHLYFYWYRQILGQKVEFLVSFYNNEISEKSEIFDDQFSVERPDGSNFTLKIRSTKLEDSAMYFCASSEHASGSSNEQFFGPGTRLTVL.

A few counts support this clonotype. This chain joins TRBV10-3 and TRBJ1-6; maybe TRBD1 (5 bases). The CDR3 is 13 amino acids. With 3 bases removed from V and 8 bases from J, the gap between germline ends came to 8 bases. Germline CDR1 ENHRY, CDR2 SYGVKD. Written as DNA, the CDR3 is TGTGCCATCAGTGACCAGGGTGATTCACCCCTCCACTTT. It codes for CAISDQGDSPLHF.

A few counts support this clonotype. The J gene is TRBJ1-2, the V gene TRBV4-2, with D possibly being TRBD1 (5 bases). CDR3 length equals 18 residues. From germline, CDR1 is LGHNA and CDR2 YNFKEQ. V shed 0 bases and J shed 0 bases, with 17 bases lying between them. CDR3 sequence (DNA): TGTGCCAGCAGCCAAGATGCGGGGGGTCTTGGTCCTAACTATGGCTACACCTTC. This encodes CASSQDAGGLGPNYGYTF.

Many counts were recorded for this clonotype. V is TRBV20-1 and J is TRBJ2-1; D call uncertain. Between the trimmed V and J ends, which lost 2 bases and 6 bases, there was a span of 5 bases. The CDR3 length is 11 residues. Germline-derived CDR1 and CDR2 are DFQATT and SNEGSKA (reference sequence). The CDR3 nucleotides read TGCAGTGCTAGATTGGTCAATGAGCAGTTCTTC. Translating gives CSARLVNEQFF.

The chain couples TRBV29-1 to TRBJ1-1, with D possibly TRBD1 on 6 matching bases. Trimming removed 7 bases at V and 4 bases at J, with 16 bases between. This CDR3 is 13 amino acids long. CDR1 and CDR2 from the germline V gene are SQVTM and ANQGSEA. The DNA of the CDR3 is TGCAGCGCACAACAGGGAGAACCCACTGAAGCTTTCTTT. Protein product: CSAQQGEPTEAFF.

The J gene is TRBJ2-7, the V gene TRBV5-1, with D perhaps TRBD1 (7 bases). Germline loops: CDR1 SGHRS, CDR2 YFSETQ. Trimming shortened V by 0 bases and J by 4 bases, and 11 bases separated the two germline ends. The CDR3 contains 14 residues. In DNA form, the CDR3 reads TGCGCCAGCAGCTTGGCGACAGGGAGGTACGAGCAGTACTTC. Residues: CASSLATGRYEQYF. Looking up the rest from reference TRBV5-1 and TRBJ2-7 gives the full variable domain: KAGVTQTPRYLIKTRGQQVTLSCSPISGHRSVSWYQQTPGQGLQFLFEYFSETQRNKGNFPGRFSGRQFSNSRSEMNVSTLELGDSALYLCASSLATGRYEQYFGPGTRLTVT.

The gene calls are TRBV5-1 and TRBJ2-3, with 12 bases aligning to TRBD2. The V gene end was trimmed by 3 bases and the J gene end by 6 bases; junction bases not matched to a gene: 8. In germline, CDR1 is SGHRS, CDR2 YFSETQ. This CDR3 is built from 16 residues. This CDR3 is CASSSTSGGPPDTQYF. Written as DNA, the CDR3 is TGCGCCAGCAGCTCTACTAGCGGGGGGCCCCCGGATACGCAGTATTTT.

CDR3 sequence reads: CASSFSSGRSSGELFF. The CDR3 DNA is TGTGCCAGCAGCTTTAGTAGCGGGAGATCTTCCGGGGAGCTGTTTTTT. The gene calls are TRBV5-8 and TRBJ2-2; TRBD2 agrees at 9 bases. The CDR3 covers 16 residues. The germline V gene encodes CDR1 SGHTS and CDR2 YDEGEE. V shed 2 bases, J shed 6 bases, and the junction held 8 bases outside the gene matches.

This clonotype came up a few times. This chain's CDR3 is CASTGTGGTGELFF. The CDR3 nucleotides read TGTGCCAGCACGGGAACAGGGGGGACCGGGGAGCTGTTTTTT. The J gene is TRBJ2-2, the V gene TRBV4-2; 8 bases fit TRBD1. This CDR3 comprises 14 residues. Germline-derived CDR1 and CDR2 are LGHNA and YNFKEQ. V lost 7 bases to trimming and J lost 5 bases; unmatched junction nucleotides: 6.

The chain has TRBV9 and TRBJ2-5, with D perhaps matching TRBD1 or TRBD2 (5 bases each). This CDR3 region has 18 residues. V shed 0 bases and J shed 3 bases, with 21 bases lying between them. Germline CDR1 and CDR2: SGDLS and YYNGEE. The CDR3: CASSVGVNGDGSKETQYF. The CDR3 DNA is TGTGCCAGCAGCGTAGGTGTAAATGGGGACGGATCAAAAGAGACCCAGTACTTC.

This clonotype has more than one count but fewer than ten. The chain carries TRBV30 and TRBJ1-1; D uncertain. In germline, CDR1 is GTSNPN, CDR2 SVGIG (reference sequence). The CDR3 runs 13 residues. V lost 3 bases to trimming and J lost 5 bases, with 13 bases between them. CDR3: CAWSVAGNTEAFF. CDR3 sequence (DNA): TGTGCCTGGAGCGTTGCGGGTAATACTGAAGCTTTCTTT.

This clonotype was recorded at least ten times. The chain employs TRBV5-1 and TRBJ1-2; 8 nucleotides align to TRBD1. Germline V gives CDR1 SGHRS, CDR2 YFSETQ. Losses at the gene ends were 2 bases for V and 0 bases for J; bases not matched to a gene: 0. CDR3 length: 14 residues. The CDR3 is CASSLQGANYGYTF. The CDR3 bases are TGCGCCAGCAGCTTACAGGGGGCTAACTATGGCTACACCTTC.

This rearrangement joins TRBV12-3 or TRBV12-4 to TRBJ2-3; D is perhaps TRBD2 (5 bases). Trimming took off 7 bases at V and 7 bases at J, with 18 bases between the two ends. The CDR3 length is 14 residues. CDR3 DNA: TGTGCCAGCACGAGAAAAGCGGCAGACTATACGCAGTATTTT. This translates into CASTRKAADYTQYF.

The rearrangement joins TRBV3-1 to TRBJ2-4; no clear D. The CDR3 spans 15 residues. V lost 0 bases to trimming and J lost 1 base, with 7 bases between them. Germline lookup yields CDR1 LGHDT and CDR2 YNNKEL (reference sequence). CDR3 loop: CASSQESFAKNIQYF. The DNA of the CDR3 is TGTGCCAGCAGCCAAGAGTCCTTTGCCAAAAACATTCAGTACTTC.

The rearrangement joins TRBV7-2 to TRBJ1-3; D call uncertain. The germline gives CDR1 SGHTA, CDR2 FQGNSA. The CDR3 totals 15 residues. Trimming stripped 1 base from V and 0 bases from J, with 7 bases between. The CDR3 coding sequence is TGTGCCAGCAGCTTAGACACCAACTCTGGAAACACCATATATTTT. Translation: CASSLDTNSGNTIYF.

This clonotype was observed a handful of times. The rearrangement links TRBV9 to TRBJ2-1; a possible D gene is TRBD2 (5 bases). The length of the CDR3 is 15 residues. Germline CDR1 and CDR2: SGDLS and YYNGEE. V lost 0 bases and J lost 0, with 7 bases in between. The CDR3 loop is CASSVVTSSYNEQFF. CDR3 coding DNA: TGTGCCAGCAGCGTAGTAACTAGCTCCTACAATGAGCAGTTCTTC.

This clonotype was recorded a few times. The chain recombines TRBV28 with TRBJ2-3; 10 nucleotides agree with TRBD2. V dropped 5 bases and J dropped 9; count of bases not matched to a gene: 5. The germline V gene encodes CDR1 MDHEN and CDR2 SYDVKM. This CDR3 contains 13 residues. The CDR3 nucleotides read TGTGCCAGCAGTCTCCTGGGACTAGCGACGCAGTATTTT. It yields the protein CASSLLGLATQYF.

This sequence joins TRBV6-5 and TRBJ2-7; 7 bases match TRBD2. The germline CDR1 and CDR2 sequences are MNHEY and SVGAGI. V shed 2 bases and J 5 bases; nucleotides not matched to a gene: 12. CDR3 size: 16 residues. CDR3 amino acids: CASSYVGEGHGNEQYF. CDR3 nucleotide sequence: TGTGCCAGCAGTTACGTGGGGGAGGGCCACGGGAACGAGCAGTACTTC.

This clonotype has ten or more counts. The CDR3 loop is CASSSKGVSPDIQYF. The CDR3, as DNA: TGTGCCAGCAGTTCTAAGGGGGTCTCACCTGACATTCAGTACTTC. J is TRBJ2-4 and V is TRBV7-2; TRBD1 is a possible D gene (6 bases). The CDR3 runs 15 residues. Germline V gene data show CDR1 as SGHTA and CDR2 as FQGNSA. Trimming shortened V by 6 bases and J by 8 bases, and 20 bases separated the two germline ends.

At least ten counts were recorded for this clonotype. J is TRBJ2-3 and V is TRBV6-2 or TRBV6-3; TRBD1 might be the D (6 bases). The CDR3 sequence is 15 residues long. Trimming cost V 6 bases and J 2 bases, with 15 bases left between them. CDR1 MNHEY and CDR2 SVGEGT come from the germline V gene. CDR3 nucleotide sequence: TGTGCCAGCAGCCCCTTCAGGGGATCCACAGATACGCAGTATTTT. Residues: CASSPFRGSTDTQYF.

This clonotype was counted only a few times. J is TRBJ2-6 and V is TRBV5-8; no definite D call. The germline V gene has CDR1 SGHTS and CDR2 YDEGEE. The CDR3 is made up of 15 amino acids. Trimming pared 4 bases from V and 4 bases from J, leaving 12 bases between. Here the CDR3 DNA reads TGTGCCAGCAGCCTGGGCCTTCGGGGGGCCAACGTCCTGACTTTC. Translated, it gives CASSLGLRGANVLTF. Supplemented by reference TRBV5-8 and TRBJ2-6, the full variable domain reads EAGVTQSPTHLIKTRGQQATLRCSPISGHTSVYWYQQALGLGLQFLLWYDEGEERNRGNFPPRFSGRQFPNYSSELNVNALELEDSALYLCASSLGLRGANVLTFGAGSRLTVL.

This clonotype was seen a handful of times. The V and J genes are TRBV11-2 and TRBJ1-2; D unresolved. The germline V and J ends were trimmed by 0 bases and 4 bases, with 12 bases remaining between them. The CDR3 is 15 residues long. Per germline, CDR1 SGHAT and CDR2 FQNNGV. CDR3: CASSLEGPKIYGYTF. The CDR3 DNA reads TGTGCCAGCAGCTTAGAGGGCCCAAAAATCTATGGCTACACCTTC. The variable domain in full, completed from reference TRBV11-2 and TRBJ1-2, reads EAGVAQSPRYKIIEKRQSVAFWCNPISGHATLYWYQQILGQGPKLLIQFQNNGVVDDSQLPKDRFSAERLKGVDSTLKIQPAKLEDSAVYLCASSLEGPKIYGYTFGSGTRLTVV.

This clonotype came up many times. V and J are TRBV4-2 and TRBJ2-3, with 8 nucleotides matching TRBD2. Unmatched junction bases numbered 11, after V lost 0 bases and J lost 6 bases. CDR3 length: 17 residues. Germline V gene lookup returns CDR1 LGHNA and CDR2 YNFKEQ. The CDR3 bases are TGTGCCAGCAGCCAAGAAGGGCGCGGACTAGCTGCCGATACGCAGTATTTT. This gives the protein CASSQEGRGLAADTQYF.

This chain connects TRBV5-1 to TRBJ2-7, with TRBD1 identical over 10 bases. V gave up 2 bases and J gave up 7 bases; unmatched junction bases: 6. Germline CDR1 reads SGHRS; CDR2 reads YFSETQ. This CDR3 comprises 14 residues. The DNA for the CDR3 is TGCGCCAGCAGCTTTAGGGACAGGGGAAATGAGCAGTACTTC. Amino acid sequence: CASSFRDRGNEQYF.

The chain combines TRBV12-3 or TRBV12-4 with TRBJ1-1, with D maybe TRBD1 (5 bases). V lost 2 bases to trimming and J lost 5 bases, with 12 bases between them. This CDR3 has 14 amino acids. CDR3 region: CASSLWGGGTEAFF. The CDR3 DNA follows: TGTGCCAGCAGTTTATGGGGGGGGGGTACTGAAGCTTTCTTT.